Reported below is one T cell receptor (beta chain). Antigen specificity is unknown. Unique molecular identifiers featured in how the TCRbeta library was prepared. Using its own MiXCR run on the PCR reads, TCRdb lists one record per CDR3 protein. The sample holds around 8,800 distinct CDR3 sequences; 15% to 20% are singletons and the top ten take about 88%. This sample is part of a study of T-cell reconstitution after alpha-beta-depleted transplantation in children. Regarding the study as a whole: Reportedly, only several hundred clones from non-depleted graft cells drove alpha-beta T-cell counts at about two months. From newly produced T cells came most of the T-cell counts and diversity one year after transplant. Certain patients had high TCRbeta diversity at day 60, and it came from recipient T cells and thymic progenitors that survived.

This CDR3 has 15 amino acids. The germline gives CDR1 DFQATT, CDR2 SNEGSKA (reference sequence). With 1 base removed from V and 1 base from J, the gap between germline ends came to 13 bases. The chain couples TRBV20-1 to TRBJ2-5; perhaps TRBD2 as D (6 bases). This TCR came from a girl under three years old who had a stem cell transplant for combined immunodeficiency, so the T cells may come from the graft donor. This sample comprised PBMCs, mostly from graft donor cells, obtained 60 days after TCRalphabeta/CD19-depleted stem cell transplant. CDR3 amino acids: CSARGFWRAQETQYF. The CDR3 DNA sequence: TGCAGTGCTAGAGGTTTTTGGAGGGCCCAAGAGACCCAGTACTTC.